This T cell receptor (beta chain) was documented in a study of cytomegalovirus exposure and HLA in healthy donors. General observations from the study: Analyzed later, association rates of TCRs varied across HLA loci, with DRB1 most and HLA-C fewest. In vitro work confirmed that a few CMV-associated chains recognize CMV antigens. In a later analysis, V- and J-gene trimming of beta chains associated with a DCLRE1C missense variant, replicated independently.

Regarding this clone: Its matching antigen is unknown.

The CDR3 runs 13 residues. Germline V gives CDR1 KGHSH, CDR2 LQKENI. With 5 bases removed from V and 0 bases from J, the gap between germline ends came to 7 bases. The PCR ran on 60 Vbeta and 13 Jbeta primers. Sequencing was performed with immunoSEQ multiplex PCR; in TCRdb, only in-frame clones are kept and a portion is missing. The data hold under 250,000 clones, with approximately 80% observed a single time. V gene TRBV18 combines with J gene TRBJ1-2, with no clear D. Specimen: PBMCs. This clonotype was obtained from a man in his forties or fifties in good health and CMV-seronegative. The CDR3 spells CASSTTSNYGYTF. The CDR3 nucleotides are TGTGCCAGCTCAACGACATCTAACTATGGCTACACCTTC.